A selection of T cell receptor beta chains follows, all from one sample in a study of cytomegalovirus exposure and HLA in healthy donors. Only in-frame clones appear in the TCRdb table, and some are missing; sequencing was by immunoSEQ multiplex PCR. Here the sample spans about 160,000 clones, roughly 80% being singletons. Sequenced sample: PBMCs. The source of these receptors is a man in his forties or fifties in good health and CMV-seropositive. Both conserved end residues are part of each CDR3. A D gene is named only where the DNA matches it firmly. Clone size is shown for a subset of rows, as once, few, many or a class of expanded clone.

clone size,J gene,V gene,D gene,CDR3 protein,CDR3 DNA
once,TRBJ2-5,TRBV28,TRBD2,CASSGGLAGRYQETQYF,TGTGCCAGCAGTGGGGGACTAGCGGGCCGATACCAAGAGACCCAGTACTTC
-,TRBJ1-1,TRBV7-8,TRBD1,CASSIITGGLNFYTEAFF,TGTGCCAGCAGCATTATAACAGGGGGCCTAAACTTTTACACTGAAGCTTTCTTT
-,TRBJ1-4,TRBV7-9,-,CASTAGDGFNEKLFF,TGTGCCAGCACGGCAGGGGACGGGTTTAATGAAAAACTGTTTTTT
-,TRBJ2-1,TRBV7-2,TRBD2,CASSKFRGSGNNEQFF,TGTGCCAGCAGCAAATTCCGGGGTAGCGGGAACAATGAGCAGTTCTTC
-,TRBJ2-5,TRBV6-1,TRBD2,CASSAGLAGVQETQYF,TGTGCCAGCAGTGCCGGACTAGCGGGAGTCCAAGAGACCCAGTACTTC
-,TRBJ2-7,TRBV14,-,CASSQGLLGGPYEQYF,TGTGCCAGCAGCCAAGGTTTGCTAGGGGGACCCTACGAGCAGTACTTC
-,TRBJ2-3,TRBV2,-,CASSGYGGEDTQYF,TGTGCCAGCAGTGGCTATGGGGGCGAGGATACGCAGTATTTT
-,TRBJ2-1,TRBV4-2,TRBD1,CASSQDPGQGRNEQFF,TGTGCCAGCAGCCAAGATCCCGGACAGGGGAGGAATGAGCAGTTCTTC
-,TRBJ1-4,TRBV28,-,CASGGTGEEKLFF,TGTGCCAGCGGGGGGACGGGGGAAGAAAAACTGTTTTTT
once,TRBJ1-4,TRBV30,TRBD1,CAWTQDRGLRKLFF,TGTGCCTGGACCCAAGACAGGGGGTTGCGGAAACTGTTTTTT
-,TRBJ1-2,TRBV6-5,-,CASSSGGYGYTF,TGTGCCAGCTCTAGCGGCGGGTATGGCTACACCTTC
-,TRBJ1-1,TRBV5-1,-,CASSPGHFMNTEAFF,TGCGCCAGCAGCCCGGGACATTTCATGAACACTGAAGCTTTCTTT
-,TRBJ2-7,TRBV5-4,TRBD1,CASSHGQGAFNEQYF,TGTGCCAGCAGCCACGGACAGGGGGCTTTCAACGAGCAGTACTTC
-,TRBJ2-3,TRBV18,-,CASSPPSKDTQYF,TGTGCCAGCTCACCACCAAGCAAGGATACGCAGTATTTT
once,TRBJ1-2,TRBV10-3,-,CAISRGANYGYTF,TGTGCCATCAGCAGGGGAGCTAACTATGGCTACACCTTC
-,TRBJ1-3,TRBV28,-,CASSFRGFTGNTIYF,TGTGCCAGCAGTTTCCGGGGATTCACTGGAAACACCATATATTTT
-,TRBJ1-1,TRBV28,-,CASSLIRGSFRAFF,TGTGCCAGCAGTTTAATACGAGGGTCTTTTCGAGCTTTCTTT
few,TRBJ1-1,TRBV25-1,-,CASSPPGGATEAFF,TGTGCCAGCAGCCCCCCGGGGGGGGCCACTGAAGCTTTCTTT
once,TRBJ2-1,TRBV7-9,-,CASSLWGGDISYNEQFF,TGTGCCAGCAGCTTATGGGGCGGGGATATTTCCTACAATGAGCAGTTCTTC
-,TRBJ1-1,TRBV29-1,-,CSVGVRVLNTEAFF,TGCAGCGTTGGCGTGCGGGTCCTCAACACTGAAGCTTTCTTT
-,TRBJ1-4,TRBV5-4,TRBD1,CASSYGTGDEKLFF,TGTGCCAGCAGCTACGGGACAGGCGATGAAAAACTGTTTTTT
-,TRBJ1-5,TRBV10-3,-,CAISESLSDQPQHF,TGTGCCATCAGTGAGTCCCTCTCCGATCAGCCCCAGCATTTT
-,TRBJ1-3,TRBV28,-,CASSLWAGLGNTIYF,TGTGCCAGCAGTTTATGGGCGGGATTAGGAAACACCATATATTTT